This T cell receptor (beta chain) was sequenced during a study of CD8 T cells in ankylosing spondylitis. Points from the study as a whole: Within ankylosing spondylitis blood, a TCR beta motif made up of seven to nine highly homologous variants appeared to be characteristic. Matched ankylosing spondylitis synovial fluid reportedly contained a significantly enriched population of disease-linked clones. Reactive arthritis synovial fluid and blood previously showed some of these motif variants. With a CD8+ phenotype, disease-linked clones were relatively rare in peripheral blood.

With molecular barcodes, quantitative 5'-RACE was used to make the TCR beta libraries. Each CDR3 protein is one row after TCRdb ran MiXCR on the 5' RACE reads. The repertoire consists of some 700,000 distinct CDR3 sequences, with 15% to 20% occurring once and the leading ten covering around 19%. This clonotype was observed a few times. Its specificity is not known. This CDR3 is 15 amino acids long. V shed 4 bases, J shed 6 bases, and the junction held 5 bases outside the gene matches. Germline CDR1 and CDR2: SGHVS and FQNEAQ. The chain has TRBV7-8 and TRBJ2-1; TRBD1 agrees at 11 bases. This clonotype was sampled from a male donor with ankylosing spondylitis. The sequenced sample was blood, either unsorted or a sorted T cell fraction (not recorded which). The CDR3 loop reads CASSSRDRGANEQFF. The CDR3 DNA follows: TGTGCCAGCAGCTCCCGGGACAGGGGGGCCAATGAGCAGTTCTTC.